Below, 22 T cell receptor beta chains from the same sample are listed, as sequenced in a study of blood T cell repertoires in COVID-19. Sequenced by immunoSEQ multiplex PCR; TCRdb stores in-frame clones only, minus some. Among roughly 230,000 clones listed, 82% were seen once. Sequenced material: PBMCs or T cells enriched from blood (not recorded which). Receptors were obtained from a woman aged 60-75 years who had recovered from COVID-19.

The chain is built from TRBV29-1 and TRBJ1-1, with D possibly matching TRBD1 (6 bases). The CDR3 loop spans 15 amino acids. V was pared by 3 bases and J by 0 bases, with 14 bases between. The germline V gene has CDR1 SQVTM and CDR2 ANQGSEA. CDR3: CSVDPTGLMNTEAFF. CDR3 DNA sequence: TGCAGCGTTGACCCGACAGGACTTATGAACACTGAAGCTTTCTTT. Complete variable domain (other parts from reference TRBV29-1 and TRBJ1-1): SAVISQKPSRDICQRGTSLTIQCQVDSQVTMMFWYRQQPGQSLTLIATANQGSEATYESGFVIDKFPISRPNLTFSTLTVSNMSPEDSSIYLCSVDPTGLMNTEAFFGQGTRLTVV.

The chain has TRBV7-2 and TRBJ2-5; TRBD2 might be the D (7 bases). The germline V and J ends were trimmed by 0 bases and 5 bases, with 13 bases remaining between them. Germline V gives CDR1 SGHTA, CDR2 FQGNSA. This CDR3 region has 15 residues. CDR3 coding DNA: TGTGCCAGCAGCTTAGCGGGGGGGCCTCGGGAGACCCAGTACTTC. It yields the protein CASSLAGGPRETQYF.

Comment on this clone: An end of the junction does not agree with germline; a read error may underlie this. The rearrangement links TRBV5-1 to TRBJ2-3; a weak D match, TRBD2 (5 bases). Germline CDR1 and CDR2: SGHRS and YFSETQ. The CDR3 sequence is 14 residues long. CDR3 loop: CASSEILVGNEEAF. The CDR3 DNA sequence: TGCGCCAGCAGCGAAATCCTCGTGGGTAACGAGGAGGCTTTT.

The chain couples TRBV14 to TRBJ2-1; 11 nucleotides line up with TRBD2. This CDR3 has 15 amino acids. Germline V gene sequence: CDR1 SGHDN, CDR2 FVKESK. V lost 5 bases and J lost 7; bases outside the gene matches: 7. CDR3 amino acids: CASSDLAGGLNEQFF. The CDR3 region has the DNA TGTGCCAGCAGCGACTTAGCGGGAGGGTTGAATGAGCAGTTCTTC.

The sample holds one count of this clone. The CDR3 sequence: CASSEVTIQHYTF. CDR3 coding DNA: TGTGCCAGCAGTGAAGTAACAATACAGCATTACACCTTC. The chain is built from TRBV2 and TRBJ1-2, with no clear D. This CDR3 region has 13 residues. Per germline, CDR1 SNHLY and CDR2 FYNNEI. The V gene lost 1 base and the J gene lost 11 bases, with 14 bases spanning the gap.

In this sample, this clone turned up once. The chain has TRBV18 and TRBJ1-5; D might be TRBD1 (6 bases). With 0 bases removed from V and 7 bases from J, the gap between germline ends came to 16 bases. The CDR3 length is 16 residues. CDR1 and CDR2 (germline): KGHSH, LQKENI. The CDR3 sequence is CASSPPGGAGKQPQHF. In nucleotides, the CDR3 is TGTGCCAGCTCACCACCGGGGGGGGCAGGGAAACAGCCCCAGCATTTT.

The rearrangement joins TRBV27 to TRBJ1-6; TRBD1 matches at 7 bases. After removal of 5 bases from V and 7 bases from J, the junction contained 2 bases not matched to a gene. Germline assignment: CDR1 MNHEY and CDR2 SMNVEV (reference sequence). The CDR3 length is 13 residues. The CDR3 nucleotides are TGTGCCAGCAGTGACAGGGTAAATTCACCCCTCCACTTT. Translation gives CASSDRVNSPLHF.

The CDR3 coding sequence is TGTGCCAGCAGCTCGATGACTAGCGGGAGAATCGGTGAGCAGTTCTTC. Translation: CASSSMTSGRIGEQFF. The rearrangement uses TRBV11-3 and TRBJ2-1, with 12 bases fitting TRBD2. Germline values: CDR1 SGHNT, CDR2 YENEEA. The CDR3 runs 16 residues. J gave up 9 bases and V 4 bases, and 10 bases lay outside the gene matches.

V and J are TRBV5-4 and TRBJ2-3; a possible D gene is TRBD2 (6 bases). The CDR3 runs to 14 residues. Germline CDR1 and CDR2: SGHNT and YYREEE (reference sequence). V dropped 0 bases and J dropped 4 bases, with 9 bases sitting between them. The CDR3 DNA follows: TGTGCCAGCAGCTTGGCGGGAGTCGCAGATACGCAGTATTTT. Its protein product is CASSLAGVADTQYF.

This chain joins TRBV7-2 and TRBJ2-1, with 8 bases identical to TRBD2. In germline, CDR1 is SGHTA, CDR2 FQGNSA. Trimming took 1 base from V and 7 from J; bases not matched to a gene: 6. This CDR3 is 15 amino acids long. The CDR3 sequence: CASSLVAGGGNEQFF. CDR3 in DNA: TGTGCCAGCAGCTTAGTTGCGGGAGGAGGAAATGAGCAGTTCTTC.

V usage is TRBV2 and J usage is TRBJ1-5; D gene ambiguous. Germline CDR1 SNHLY, CDR2 FYNNEI. This CDR3 comprises 14 residues. Trimming took 7 bases from V and 1 from J, leaving 11 bases between them. The CDR3: CASTLSQSNQPQHF. For the CDR3, the DNA is TGTGCCAGCACTCTGTCACAGAGCAATCAGCCCCAGCATTTT.

The chain is built from TRBV15 and TRBJ2-1; TRBD2 matches 7 bases. The CDR3 runs to 16 residues. V lost 0 bases and J lost 2; bases outside the gene matches: 4. Germline CDR1 is LNHNV and CDR2 is YYDKDF (reference sequence). The CDR3 nucleotides read TGTGCCACCAGCAGAGATGGGGCGGGGGCCTACAATGAGCAGTTCTTC. The encoded protein is CATSRDGAGAYNEQFF.

Many counts were recorded for this clone. The chain joins TRBV28 to TRBJ1-2; 12 positions match TRBD1. This CDR3 is built from 19 residues. CDR1 and CDR2 from the germline V gene are MDHEN and SYDVKM. With V trimmed by 5 bases and J by 1 base, 14 bases remained unmatched. DNA for the CDR3: TGTGCCAGCAGTGTCCCGGGACAGGGGGCAGTTGAATTTAACTATGGCTACACCTTC. It yields the protein CASSVPGQGAVEFNYGYTF.

The chain recombines TRBV12-3 or TRBV12-4 with TRBJ2-1; the match to TRBD1 covers 7 bases. Trimming took 5 bases from V and 7 from J; bases not matched to a gene: 5. The CDR3 is 13 residues long. The CDR3 loop is CASSNSDRNEQFF. DNA for the CDR3: TGTGCCAGCAGTAATTCGGACAGGAATGAGCAGTTCTTC.

The CDR3 nucleotides are TGTGCCAGCAGCCAAAGTTGGACAGGGGATGCTGGCTACACCTTC. Its protein product is CASSQSWTGDAGYTF. V and J are TRBV3-1 (or the pseudogene TRBV3-2) and TRBJ1-2; the match to TRBD1 covers 9 bases. Germline lookup yields CDR1 LGHDT and CDR2 YNNKEL (reference sequence). The CDR3 is 15 residues long. The V segment lost 2 bases and the J segment 7 bases; nucleotides outside the gene matches: 8.

This chain uses TRBV7-6 with TRBJ1-6; 10 bases align to TRBD1. CDR3 length: 15 amino acids. CDR1 is SGHVS, CDR2 FNYEAQ, per germline. The J segment lost 10 bases and the V segment lost 3 bases, leaving 6 bases of the junction unmatched. CDR3 sequence (DNA): TGTGCCAGCAGCTTCTCGGACAGGGGGTCATCACCCCTCCACTTT. Protein: CASSFSDRGSSPLHF.

This clone appeared once. This chain joins TRBV29-1 and TRBJ2-3, with D possibly TRBD2 on 6 matching bases. Germline lookup yields CDR1 SQVTM and CDR2 ANQGSEA. There are 12 residues in the CDR3. The germline V and J ends were trimmed by 7 bases and 4 bases, with 12 bases remaining between them. As DNA, the CDR3 is TGCAGCGCATTCGGGAGACCAGATACGCAGTATTTT. It yields the protein CSAFGRPDTQYF.

This chain links TRBV6-2 or TRBV6-3 with TRBJ1-6; 9 nucleotides agree with TRBD1. CDR3 length: 20 residues. The J segment lost 0 bases and the V segment lost 5 bases, leaving 14 bases of the junction unmatched. The germline gives CDR1 MNHEY, CDR2 SVGEGT. CDR3 in DNA: TGTGCCAGCAGTCACGATTTGGACAGGGGACGATACTCCTATAATTCACCCCTCCACTTT. Residues: CASSHDLDRGRYSYNSPLHF.

V is TRBV6-2 or TRBV6-3 and J is TRBJ1-2, with D unclear. The CDR3 has 12 amino acids. Germline CDR1 MNHEY, CDR2 SVGEGT. The V end lost 6 bases, the J end lost 4 bases, and 9 bases lay between the germline ends. The CDR3 nucleotides are TGTGCCAGCAGCCCGGGAGCCTATGGCTACACCTTC. Its protein is CASSPGAYGYTF.

The rearrangement joins TRBV5-4 to TRBJ2-1; 7 bases are shared with TRBD2. J lost 1 base, V lost 3 bases, and 1 base had no gene match. The V gene's germline CDR1 is SGHNT and CDR2 YYREEE (reference sequence). The CDR3 length is 14 residues. In DNA, the CDR3 is TGTGCCAGCAGCTGGGACTATTCCTACAATGAGCAGTTCTTC. As protein: CASSWDYSYNEQFF.

The chain is built from TRBV18 and TRBJ2-7; the match to TRBD1 covers 8 bases. The CDR3 has 13 residues. The V gene end was trimmed by 2 bases and the J gene end by 6 bases; junction bases not matched to a gene: 3. Germline CDR1 is KGHSH and CDR2 is LQKENI. CDR3 sequence: CASSPGDRGEQYF. As DNA, the CDR3 is TGTGCCAGCTCACCAGGAGACAGGGGCGAGCAGTACTTC.

This rearrangement joins TRBV5-6 to TRBJ1-6, with D unclear. The V gene lost 4 bases and the J gene lost 6 bases, with 5 bases spanning the gap. The germline gives CDR1 SGHDT, CDR2 YYEEEE. CDR3 length equals 12 residues. The CDR3 is CASSPGNSPLHF. The CDR3 DNA reads TGTGCCAGCAGCCCGGGTAATTCACCCCTCCACTTT.